One sample yielded the 29 T cell receptor beta chains listed below, sequenced in a study of T cell repertoires in cytomegalovirus infection. TCRdb passed the reads through MiXCR, listing each CDR3 protein once. The sample has about 83,000 distinct CDR3 sequences, about 24% seen once. These receptors are not linked to any known antigen. Sequenced here: CD8+ T cells from cultured PBMCs, sampled from culture after CMV antigen stimulation. The receptors shown here come from a human donor in good health (CMV status not recorded). Some clones in this sample may be carry-over from other donors' samples.

In its sample, this clonotype was seen a few times. The chain links TRBV12-3 or TRBV12-4 to TRBJ1-4; unclear D gene. This CDR3 region has 11 residues. The V and J ends lost 2 bases and 11 bases respectively, with 6 bases between them. CDR3 DNA sequence: TGTGCCAGCAGTTTACGAGGGAAACTGTTTTTT. Protein product: CASSLRGKLFF.

This sequence joins TRBV6-1 and TRBJ2-7, with a possible D match to TRBD2 (5 bases). The germline CDR1 and CDR2 sequences are MNHNS and SASEGT. The CDR3 loop spans 12 amino acids. The ends were cut back, 10 bases at V and 0 bases at J, with 10 bases in the middle. The CDR3 DNA follows: TGTGCCACCGGACTGAGCTCCTACGAGCAGTACTTC. This encodes CATGLSSYEQYF.

The chain has TRBV4-1 and TRBJ2-2, with D possibly being TRBD1 or TRBD2 (5 bases each). Germline CDR1 MGHRA, CDR2 YSYEKL. V lost 0 bases and J 7 bases, leaving 9 bases between the germline ends. The CDR3 has 14 residues. The CDR3 sequence: CASSQDRGVGELFF. CDR3 nucleotide sequence: TGCGCCAGCAGCCAAGATCGAGGGGTCGGGGAGCTGTTTTTT.

CDR3 sequence: CATSEGGGGYNEQFF. The CDR3 DNA reads as TGTGCCACCAGTGAGGGGGGGGGAGGGTATAATGAGCAGTTCTTC. The chain carries TRBV24-1 and TRBJ2-1; 7 nucleotides line up with TRBD2. Germline CDR1 and CDR2: KGHDR and SFDVKD. This CDR3 spans 15 amino acids. V was clipped by 4 bases and J by 7 bases; unmatched bases: 9.

This clonotype was seen only a few times. This rearrangement joins TRBV7-8 to TRBJ2-7; TRBD1 matches at 10 bases. Germline-derived CDR1 and CDR2 are SGHVS and FQNEAQ. The V and J ends lost 1 base and 6 bases, in that order; junction bases with no gene match: 3. CDR3 size: 14 residues. This CDR3 is CASSLGTGGGEQYF. CDR3 in DNA: TGTGCCAGCAGCTTAGGGACAGGGGGAGGCGAGCAGTACTTC.

There are many counts of this clonotype. V and J are TRBV20-1 and TRBJ2-1; TRBD2 agrees at 7 bases. Germline assignment: CDR1 DFQATT and CDR2 SNEGSKA (reference sequence). This CDR3 comprises 14 residues. V lost 3 bases and J lost 5; bases outside the gene matches: 7. The CDR3 protein is CSASGREEHNEQFF. DNA of the CDR3: TGCAGTGCTAGTGGACGGGAGGAGCACAATGAGCAGTTCTTC.

CDR3 DNA: TGCAGTGCATTTGGGGCCGAGGTAGCCAAAAACATTCAGTACTTC. Translating gives CSAFGAEVAKNIQYF. The genes are TRBV20-1 and TRBJ2-4, with D perhaps TRBD1 (5 bases). Germline loops: CDR1 DFQATT, CDR2 SNEGSKA (reference sequence). Trimming pared 6 bases from V and 0 bases from J, leaving 15 bases between. CDR3 length: 15 residues.

The chain recombines TRBV2 with TRBJ2-7; TRBD1 agrees at 11 bases. V gave up 3 bases and J gave up 4 bases; unmatched junction bases: 5. Looked up from germline, CDR1 is SNHLY and CDR2 is FYNNEI. This CDR3 contains 15 residues. In DNA, the CDR3 is TGTGCCAGCAGTGACCGGACAGGGGGCACGTACGAGCAGTACTTC. Amino acids: CASSDRTGGTYEQYF.

This clonotype was found a few times. The V and J genes are TRBV24-1 and TRBJ2-3; 11 bases agree with TRBD2. Germline loops: CDR1 KGHDR, CDR2 SFDVKD. V dropped 2 bases and J dropped 0; count of bases not matched to a gene: 6. This CDR3 is built from 18 residues. This CDR3 reads CATSDSMTSGTSTDTQYF. CDR3 in DNA: TGTGCCACCAGTGATTCGATGACTAGCGGGACTAGCACAGATACGCAGTATTTT.

This clonotype turned up a few times. The chain couples TRBV7-3 to TRBJ2-2; D might be TRBD2 (6 bases). CDR3 length equals 17 residues. Germline CDR1 is SGHTA and CDR2 is FQGTGA. The ends were cut back, 5 bases at V and 2 bases at J, with 18 bases in the middle. The chain's CDR3 is CASSPYYQGLNTGELFF. The CDR3, as DNA: TGTGCCAGCAGCCCCTACTACCAGGGACTCAACACCGGGGAGCTGTTTTTT.

The chain is built from TRBV6-5 and TRBJ2-1, with D perhaps matching TRBD1 (6 bases). The CDR3 extends over 14 amino acids. Germline CDR1 MNHEY, CDR2 SVGAGI. Trimming cost V 0 bases and J 7 bases, with 10 bases left between them. The chain's CDR3 is CASSYSGRGNEQFF. The CDR3 coding sequence is TGTGCCAGCAGTTACTCGGGCAGGGGTAATGAGCAGTTCTTC.

This clonotype was recorded a few times. CDR3 sequence: CASSAPDSSYGYTF. CDR3 coding DNA: TGTGCCAGCAGCGCCCCGGACAGTTCCTATGGCTACACCTTC. The genes are TRBV9 and TRBJ1-2; possible D gene TRBD1, 6 bases. The CDR3 is 14 residues long. Germline V gives CDR1 SGDLS, CDR2 YYNGEE. Trimming removed 3 bases from V and 4 bases from J, with 13 bases in between.

The V and J genes are TRBV5-4 and TRBJ2-2; 8 nucleotides match TRBD2. Germline V CDR1 and CDR2: SGHNT, YYREEE (reference sequence). The V and J ends lost 5 bases and 4 bases, in that order; junction bases with no gene match: 7. The CDR3 covers 15 residues. The CDR3 is CASSLSGTTTGELFF. The DNA of the CDR3 is TGTGCCAGCAGTCTTAGCGGGACGACCACCGGGGAGCTGTTTTTT.

This clonotype was seen repeatedly, ten times or more. The chain couples TRBV7-6 to TRBJ2-1; possible D gene TRBD2, 6 bases. CDR3 length equals 19 residues. In germline, CDR1 is SGHVS, CDR2 FNYEAQ. V lost 1 base and J 0 bases, leaving 19 bases between the germline ends. CDR3 sequence (DNA): TGTGCCAGCAGCTTAGGGAGGGGAAAAGGGAGCAGCTCCTACAATGAGCAGTTCTTC. Protein sequence: CASSLGRGKGSSSYNEQFF.

This clonotype was detected a few times. The chain couples TRBV15 to TRBJ2-5, with TRBD2 matching over 11 bases. Trimming took 4 bases from V and 2 from J; bases not matched to a gene: 6. This CDR3 has 16 residues. Per germline, CDR1 LNHNV and CDR2 YYDKDF (reference sequence). The CDR3 region is CATSKLAGEIQETQYF. CDR3 sequence (DNA): TGTGCCACCAGCAAACTAGCGGGGGAGATTCAAGAGACCCAGTACTTC.

This clonotype was picked up many times. J is TRBJ1-5 and V is TRBV12-3 or TRBV12-4; D call uncertain. V was clipped by 7 bases and J by 0 bases, with 4 bases between them. This CDR3 region has 12 residues. CDR3 nucleotide sequence: TGTGCCAGCAAAGGTAGCAATCAGCCCCAGCATTTT. Translating gives CASKGSNQPQHF.

This sequence joins TRBV11-3 and TRBJ2-5; 11 bases match TRBD2. The CDR3 consists of 16 residues. Unmatched junction bases numbered 9, after V lost 5 bases and J lost 4 bases. Germline V lookup: CDR1 SGHNT, CDR2 YENEEA. CDR3 region: CASSDVAGGAGETQYF. CDR3 nucleotide sequence: TGTGCCAGCAGCGACGTAGCGGGGGGGGCTGGAGAGACCCAGTACTTC. Full variable domain (rest looked up from reference TRBV11-3 and TRBJ2-5): EAGVVQSPRYKIIEKKQPVAFWCNPISGHNTLYWYLQNLGQGPELLIRYENEEAVDDSQLPKDRFSAERLKGVDSTLKIQPAELGDSAVYLCASSDVAGGAGETQYFGPGTRLLVL.

The J gene is TRBJ1-6, the V gene TRBV7-3; D call uncertain. The CDR3 is 13 residues long. Germline CDR1 reads SGHTA; CDR2 reads FQGTGA. With 2 bases removed from V and 7 bases from J, the gap between germline ends came to 6 bases. The DNA for the CDR3 is TGTGCCAGCAGCTTACGTGGGAATTCACCCCTCCACTTT. Translated, it gives CASSLRGNSPLHF.

This clonotype was observed many times. This sequence joins TRBV4-3 and TRBJ1-6; possible D gene TRBD1, 5 bases. The CDR3 extends over 15 amino acids. V was pared by 0 bases and J by 7 bases, with 10 bases between. Germline CDR1 is LGHNA and CDR2 is YSLEER. The CDR3 DNA sequence: TGCGCCAGCAGCCAAGACGGGACGGACAATTCACCCCTCCACTTT. Its protein is CASSQDGTDNSPLHF.

The chain uses TRBV7-9 and TRBJ2-7; D uncertain. Germline lookup yields CDR1 SEHNR and CDR2 FQNEAQ (reference sequence). V lost 3 bases and J 5 bases, leaving 17 bases between the germline ends. The CDR3 extends over 15 amino acids. The CDR3 protein is CASSFHPRSPDEQYF. Written as DNA, the CDR3 is TGTGCCAGCAGCTTCCATCCCAGGTCGCCCGACGAGCAGTACTTC.

This clonotype was detected only a few times. The rearrangement links TRBV7-9 to TRBJ1-4, with TRBD1 as a possible D gene (5 bases). This CDR3 has 16 residues. Per the germline V gene, CDR1 is SEHNR and CDR2 is FQNEAQ (reference sequence). The ends were cut back, 5 bases at V and 0 bases at J, with 13 bases in the middle. The CDR3 DNA sequence: TGTGCCAGCAGCGGCGGGACGGCTGCAACTAATGAAAAACTGTTTTTT. Its protein product is CASSGGTAATNEKLFF.

The chain is built from TRBV10-3 and TRBJ2-1, with a possible D match to TRBD1 (6 bases). From germline, CDR1 is ENHRY and CDR2 SYGVKD. The V gene lost 2 bases and the J gene lost 0 bases, with 14 bases spanning the gap. The CDR3 runs to 17 residues. CDR3 loop: CAISETADRSSYNEQFF. CDR3 DNA sequence: TGTGCCATCAGTGAGACTGCCGACAGGAGCTCCTACAATGAGCAGTTCTTC.

This clonotype was picked up a small number of times. The gene calls are TRBV4-3 and TRBJ2-5, with D unresolved. Looked up from germline, CDR1 is LGHNA and CDR2 is YSLEER. The CDR3 is 14 amino acids. V lost 0 bases to trimming and J lost 4 bases, with 9 bases between them. CDR3 loop: CASSQECSGETQYF. The CDR3 coding sequence is TGCGCCAGCAGCCAAGAGTGTTCGGGAGAGACCCAGTACTTC.

The V gene is TRBV20-1, the J gene TRBJ2-1; D ambiguous. The CDR3 consists of 14 residues. V gave up 1 base and J gave up 8 bases, with 15 bases separating them. Germline V lookup: CDR1 DFQATT, CDR2 SNEGSKA (reference sequence). DNA for the CDR3: TGCAGTGCTAGAGGTGGGCCGTGGAAGGATGAGCAGTTCTTC. Its protein is CSARGGPWKDEQFF.

The chain employs TRBV27 and TRBJ2-1, with TRBD2 identical over 14 bases. The V gene end was trimmed by 5 bases and the J gene end by 2 bases; junction bases not matched to a gene: 2. Germline assignment: CDR1 MNHEY and CDR2 SMNVEV (reference sequence). The CDR3 runs to 16 residues. The CDR3 nucleotides are TGTGCCAGCAGTGGACTAGCGGGAGGAGCCTACAATGAGCAGTTCTTC. Amino acid sequence: CASSGLAGGAYNEQFF.

This clonotype was recorded at least ten times. The chain joins TRBV7-6 to TRBJ1-1; D possibly corresponds to TRBD1 (6 bases). CDR1 is SGHVS, CDR2 FNYEAQ, per germline. Trimming took off 5 bases at V and 1 base at J, with 14 bases between the two ends. This CDR3 region has 15 residues. The CDR3 protein is CASSPQRGPNTEAFF. CDR3 sequence (DNA): TGTGCCAGCAGCCCGCAGCGGGGGCCGAACACTGAAGCTTTCTTT.

This chain uses TRBV28 with TRBJ1-1, with 7 bases fitting TRBD1. V trimming: 7 bases; J trimming: 2 bases; junction bases outside the gene matches: 7. The germline V gene has CDR1 MDHEN and CDR2 SYDVKM. The CDR3 totals 14 residues. This chain's CDR3 is CASKGAGENTEAFF. As DNA, the CDR3 is TGTGCCAGCAAGGGGGCAGGTGAAAACACTGAAGCTTTCTTT.

The chain recombines TRBV18 with TRBJ1-5, with 8 bases matching TRBD1. J was trimmed by 6 bases and V by 3 bases; bases with no gene match: 7. CDR1 KGHSH and CDR2 LQKENI come from the germline V gene. This CDR3 contains 15 residues. The CDR3: CASSPGTGGGQPQHF. The CDR3 coding sequence is TGTGCCAGCTCACCCGGGACAGGAGGGGGTCAGCCCCAGCATTTT.

This clonotype was recorded at least ten times. V usage is TRBV7-2 and J usage is TRBJ1-5, with D tentatively TRBD1 (6 bases). V was pared by 0 bases and J by 5 bases, with 11 bases between. The CDR3 length is 15 residues. The germline V gene encodes CDR1 SGHTA and CDR2 FQGNSA. In DNA form, the CDR3 reads TGTGCCAGCAGCTTAGCAGGGGGGCAGCATCAGCCCCAGCATTTT. Protein sequence: CASSLAGGQHQPQHF.